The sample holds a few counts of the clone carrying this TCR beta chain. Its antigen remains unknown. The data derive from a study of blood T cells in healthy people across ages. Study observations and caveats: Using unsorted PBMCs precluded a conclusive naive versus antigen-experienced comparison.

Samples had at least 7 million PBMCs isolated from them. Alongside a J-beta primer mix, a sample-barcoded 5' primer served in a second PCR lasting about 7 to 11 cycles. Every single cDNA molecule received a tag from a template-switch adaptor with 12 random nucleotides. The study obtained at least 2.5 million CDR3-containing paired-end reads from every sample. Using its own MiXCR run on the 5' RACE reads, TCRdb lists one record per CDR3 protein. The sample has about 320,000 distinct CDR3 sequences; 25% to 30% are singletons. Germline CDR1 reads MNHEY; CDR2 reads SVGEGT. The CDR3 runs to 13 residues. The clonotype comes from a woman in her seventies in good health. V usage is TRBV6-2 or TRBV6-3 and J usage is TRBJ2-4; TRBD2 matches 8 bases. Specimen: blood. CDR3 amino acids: CSGGEESKNIQYF. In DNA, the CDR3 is TGTTCCGGGGGGGAGGAATCCAAAAACATTCAGTACTTC.